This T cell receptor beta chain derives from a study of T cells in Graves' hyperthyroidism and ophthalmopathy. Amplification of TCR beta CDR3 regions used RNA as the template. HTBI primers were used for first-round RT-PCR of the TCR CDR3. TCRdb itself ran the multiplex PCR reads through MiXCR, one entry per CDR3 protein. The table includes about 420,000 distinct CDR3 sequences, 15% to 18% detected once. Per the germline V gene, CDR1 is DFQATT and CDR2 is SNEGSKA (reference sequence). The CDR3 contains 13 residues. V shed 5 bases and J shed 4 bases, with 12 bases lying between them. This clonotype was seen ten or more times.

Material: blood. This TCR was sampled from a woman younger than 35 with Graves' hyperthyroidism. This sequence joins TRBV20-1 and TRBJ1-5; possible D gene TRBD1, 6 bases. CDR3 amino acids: CSASQGLNQPQHF. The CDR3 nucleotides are TGCAGTGCTTCACAGGGACTAAATCAGCCCCAGCATTTT.